Detailed here is one T cell receptor beta chain. The sample is drawn from a study of blood T cell repertoires in COVID-19. Study-level information: Sample material is recorded as cDNA or gDNA derived from T cells, B-cell-depleted T cells, or PBMCs.

In the study's own analysis: Reference gene primer amplification in the assay estimated nucleated cell counts. Clones were read by immunoSEQ multiplex PCR, and TCRdb kept only the in-frame ones, dropping some. V, J and clone size derive from that table, while D and trimming were established from the DNA sequence. The data contain 300,000 to 350,000 clones, under 95% of them singletons. The germline gives CDR1 MNHEY, CDR2 SVGEGT. The CDR3 runs to 15 residues. The J segment lost 6 bases and the V segment lost 3 bases, leaving 7 bases of the junction unmatched. This chain joins TRBV6-2 or TRBV6-3 and TRBJ2-2, with TRBD1 identical over 7 bases. Sequencing input: peripheral blood. The TCR was taken from a woman between 18 and 29 years old who had recovered from COVID-19. The CDR3 spells CASSYSRQGAGELFF. CDR3 nucleotides: TGTGCCAGCAGTTATAGCAGGCAGGGGGCCGGGGAGCTGTTTTTT.